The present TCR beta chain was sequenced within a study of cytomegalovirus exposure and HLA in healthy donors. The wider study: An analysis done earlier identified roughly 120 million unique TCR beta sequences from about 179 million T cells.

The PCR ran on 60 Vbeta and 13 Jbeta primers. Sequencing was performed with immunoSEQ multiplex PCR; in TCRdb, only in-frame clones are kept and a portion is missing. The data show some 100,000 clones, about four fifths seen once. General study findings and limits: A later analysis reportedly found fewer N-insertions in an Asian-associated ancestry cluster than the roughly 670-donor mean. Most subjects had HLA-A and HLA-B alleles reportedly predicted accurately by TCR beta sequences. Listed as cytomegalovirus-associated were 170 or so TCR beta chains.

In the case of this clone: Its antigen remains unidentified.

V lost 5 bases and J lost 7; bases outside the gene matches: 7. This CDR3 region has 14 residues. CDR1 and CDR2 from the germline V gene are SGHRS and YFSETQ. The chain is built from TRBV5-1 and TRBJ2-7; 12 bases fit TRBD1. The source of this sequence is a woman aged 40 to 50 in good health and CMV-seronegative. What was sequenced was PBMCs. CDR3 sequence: CASRSGQGAREQYF. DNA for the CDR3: TGCGCCAGCAGATCGGGACAGGGGGCGAGGGAGCAGTACTTC.